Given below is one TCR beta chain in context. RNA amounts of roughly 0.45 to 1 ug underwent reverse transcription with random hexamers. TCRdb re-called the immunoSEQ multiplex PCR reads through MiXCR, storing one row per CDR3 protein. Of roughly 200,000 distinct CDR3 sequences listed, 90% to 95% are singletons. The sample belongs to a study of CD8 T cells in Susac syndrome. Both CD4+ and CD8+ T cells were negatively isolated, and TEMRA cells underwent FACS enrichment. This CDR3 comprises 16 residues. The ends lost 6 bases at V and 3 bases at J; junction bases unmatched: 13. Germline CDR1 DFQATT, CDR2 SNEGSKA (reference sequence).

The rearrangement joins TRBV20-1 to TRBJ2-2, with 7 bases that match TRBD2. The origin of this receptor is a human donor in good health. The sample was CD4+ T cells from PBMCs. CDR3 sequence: CSASSRRGMYTGELFF. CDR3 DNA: TGCAGTGCCTCCTCCAGGCGGGGGATGTACACCGGGGAGCTGTTTTTT.